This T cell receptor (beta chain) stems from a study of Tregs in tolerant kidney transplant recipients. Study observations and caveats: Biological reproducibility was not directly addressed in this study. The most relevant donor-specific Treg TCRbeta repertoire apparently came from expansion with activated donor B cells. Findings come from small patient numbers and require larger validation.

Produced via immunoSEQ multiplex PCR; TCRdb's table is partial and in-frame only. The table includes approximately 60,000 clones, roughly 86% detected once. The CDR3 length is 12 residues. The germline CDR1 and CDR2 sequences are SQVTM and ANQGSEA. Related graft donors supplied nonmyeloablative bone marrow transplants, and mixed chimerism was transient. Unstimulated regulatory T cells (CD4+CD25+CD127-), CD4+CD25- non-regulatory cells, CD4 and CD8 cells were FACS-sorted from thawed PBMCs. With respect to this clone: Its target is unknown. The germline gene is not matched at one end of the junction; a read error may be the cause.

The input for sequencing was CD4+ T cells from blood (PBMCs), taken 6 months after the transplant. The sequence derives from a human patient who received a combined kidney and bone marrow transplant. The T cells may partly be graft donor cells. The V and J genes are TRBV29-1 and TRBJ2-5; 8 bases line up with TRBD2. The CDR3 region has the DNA TGCAGCGTCGAAGCGGGAGTAGAGACCCAGTACTTC. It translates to CSVEAGVETQYF.